This T cell receptor beta chain was identified in a study of T-cell reconstitution after alpha-beta-depleted transplantation in children. A TCRbeta library incorporating unique molecular identifiers was prepared. TCRdb recomputed calls from the PCR reads with MiXCR, one row per CDR3 protein. The sample lists 200,000 to 250,000 distinct CDR3 sequences, roughly 9% seen once, with over 5% in the top ten. The CDR3 runs 13 residues. Germline V lookup: CDR1 SGHRS, CDR2 YFSETQ. Trimming shortened V by 0 bases and J by 3 bases, and 7 bases separated the two germline ends. There are many counts of this clonotype.

Sequenced here: PBMCs from the stem cell graft donor, sampled from the stem cell graft. The chain couples TRBV5-1 to TRBJ2-7; D remains ambiguous. The TCR was taken from a human donor who donated a stem cell graft to a child with acute lymphoblastic leukemia. The CDR3 spells CASSLGIFYEQYF. For the CDR3, the DNA is TGCGCCAGCAGCTTGGGGATTTTCTACGAGCAGTACTTC.